The 9 T cell receptor beta chains listed next were all sequenced from one sample in a study of blood T cell repertoires in COVID-19. Here immunoSEQ multiplex PCR was the method, and the copy in TCRdb shows in-frame clones only, minus some. The table includes about 200,000 clones, less than 90% detected once. The sequenced sample was PBMCs or T cells enriched from blood (not recorded which). These receptors were obtained from a woman aged 25 to 39 who had been exposed to COVID-19.

The chain links TRBV10-3 to TRBJ1-2; 8 nucleotides agree with TRBD1. The germline CDR1 and CDR2 sequences are ENHRY and SYGVKD. The trim removed 8 bases at V and 4 bases at J, leaving 9 bases unmatched. The CDR3 length is 14 residues. The CDR3 coding sequence is TGTGCCATCCCGGGACAGGAGGGTGTCTATGGCTACACCTTC. Translating gives CAIPGQEGVYGYTF.

A remark on this clone: The sample has other DNA sequences that encode this CDR3 too. The V and J genes are TRBV19 and TRBJ2-1, with D perhaps TRBD2 (6 bases). Germline CDR1 and CDR2: LNHDA and SQIVND (reference sequence). CDR3 size: 13 residues. Deletions cut 4 bases from V and 5 bases from J, with 9 bases between. The CDR3: CASSKGLDNEQFF. CDR3 nucleotide sequence: TGTGCCAGTAGTAAGGGACTTGACAATGAGCAGTTCTTC. The full variable domain, its missing parts supplied by reference TRBV19 and TRBJ2-1, is DGGITQSPKYLFRKEGQNVTLSCEQNLNHDAMYWYRQDPGQGLRLIYYSQIVNDFQKGDIAEGYSVSREKKESFPLTVTSAQKNPTAFYLCASSKGLDNEQFFGPGTRLTVL.

The rearrangement joins TRBV3-1 (or the pseudogene TRBV3-2) to TRBJ1-3; D is possibly TRBD1 (6 bases). Germline V gene data show CDR1 as LGHDT and CDR2 as YNNKEL (reference sequence). V was clipped by 4 bases and J by 4 bases, with 17 bases between them. CDR3 length: 16 residues. The CDR3 is CASSLNTGSGGNTIYF. Here the CDR3 DNA reads TGTGCCAGCAGCCTTAATACAGGGTCCGGAGGAAACACCATATATTTT.

The chain links TRBV11-2 to TRBJ1-1, with D possibly matching TRBD1 (5 bases). The CDR3 has 15 residues. Germline V gene sequence: CDR1 SGHAT, CDR2 FQNNGV. Trimming removed 0 bases from V and 4 bases from J, with 12 bases in between. The CDR3 nucleotides are TGTGCCAGCAGCTTAGATCGGGGGTATTTCACTGAAGCTTTCTTT. Translated: CASSLDRGYFTEAFF. Supplemented by reference TRBV11-2 and TRBJ1-1, the full variable domain reads EAGVAQSPRYKIIEKRQSVAFWCNPISGHATLYWYQQILGQGPKLLIQFQNNGVVDDSQLPKDRFSAERLKGVDSTLKIQPAKLEDSAVYLCASSLDRGYFTEAFFGQGTRLTVV.

The chain employs TRBV4-2 and TRBJ1-1; 8 bases are shared with TRBD1. Per the germline V gene, CDR1 is LGHNA and CDR2 is YNFKEQ. This CDR3 is 16 amino acids long. Germline trimming cut 2 bases from V and 2 bases from J; bases unmatched to any gene: 7. CDR3 bases: TGTGCCAGCAGCCAAACCACCGGGACAGGAAACACTGAAGCTTTCTTT. It translates to CASSQTTGTGNTEAFF.

The chain is built from TRBV19 and TRBJ1-1; D is undetermined. With 4 bases removed from V and 10 bases from J, the gap between germline ends came to 16 bases. CDR1 is LNHDA and CDR2 is SQIVND in the germline V gene (reference sequence). This CDR3 spans 13 amino acids. The CDR3 protein is CASSTPGTKVAFF. Here the CDR3 DNA reads TGTGCCAGTAGTACCCCGGGAACCAAGGTAGCTTTCTTT.

The CDR3 here is CASSLQPGPPYNEQFF. CDR3 DNA sequence: TGTGCCAGCAGCCTCCAACCAGGCCCCCCTTACAATGAGCAGTTCTTC. The chain employs TRBV7-3 and TRBJ2-1; no definite D call. Trimming shortened V by 5 bases and J by 4 bases, and 18 bases separated the two germline ends. In germline, CDR1 is SGHTA, CDR2 FQGTGA. The CDR3 covers 16 residues.

The J gene is TRBJ2-3, the V gene TRBV4-3; 7 bases align to TRBD2. The ends lost 0 bases at V and 2 bases at J; junction bases unmatched: 11. Germline V CDR1 and CDR2: LGHNA, YSLEER. The CDR3 runs 18 residues. The CDR3 region is CASSQDFDRAGHTDTQYF. CDR3 sequence (DNA): TGCGCCAGCAGCCAAGATTTTGATCGAGCGGGGCACACAGATACGCAGTATTTT.

The CDR3 bases are TGTGCCAGCAGCCCTAACGTCGTCGGGGAGCTGTTTTTT. It translates to CASSPNVVGELFF. The rearrangement uses TRBV7-9 and TRBJ2-2, with unresolved D. The CDR3 has 13 residues. Germline CDR1 is SEHNR and CDR2 is FQNEAQ (reference sequence). V lost 5 bases and J lost 7, with 11 bases in between. The full variable domain, rest sourced from reference TRBV7-9 and TRBJ2-2, is DTGVSQNPRHKITKRGQNVTFRCDPISEHNRLYWYRQTLGQGPEFLTYFQNEAQLEKSRLLSDRFSAERPKGSFSTLEIQRTEQGDSAMYLCASSPNVVGELFFGEGSRLTVL.